This T cell receptor beta chain was recovered during a study of human T cells and chemical hapten exposure (dated by TCRdb to about 2021). Looking at the study overall: For sensitization, 2% DPC in acetone was applied to a roughly 2 cm by roughly 2 cm area of upper inner arm skin. Patch testing was performed on the upper back with Finn chambers containing 0.01% DPC, and the patch tests were scored after 6 days according to International Contact Dermatitis Research Group standards. The libraries were sequenced as a pool, and the TCR yield per sample differed mostly because of small variations in library volumes within the pool. Blood samples were taken from patients before sensitization (week 0) and at 2, 6 and about 24 weeks after DPC sensitization. Blood for TCR sequencing was provided by twenty-nine alopecia patients at one to four time points (pre-sensitization, 2, 6 and 24 weeks). Most of the patients in the cohort were female, and the cohort covered alopecia areata with under or over 50% scalp involvement, alopecia totalis and alopecia universalis. Patients additionally received weekly therapeutic DPC doses to the scalp throughout the roughly 25-week study period. The study tracked peripheral blood TCR repertoire changes in vivo during primary and secondary sensitization to the hapten diphenylcyclopropenone (DPC) in alopecia patients. What the study reported, not specific to this receptor: Alopecia, a presumed autoimmune disease, was present in all patients, so the immune response of the patients might differ from that of healthy individuals. Patch test score was positively correlated with the number of PT1 expanded TCRs, with significance at thresholds 8, 16 and 32 but not at 4. The number of TCRs above 1 in 1000 frequency did not change with DPC sensitization; there was no evidence of global repertoire structure alterations. Expanded TCRs formed significantly more large CDR3 similarity clusters than pre-sensitization or healthy control sets, consistent with antigen-driven responses. After repeated subsampling, the strength of the expansion versus patch-test correlation and the threshold at which it became significant changed.

Cut back by 3 bases and 5 bases, the V and J ends lie 16 bases apart. From the cysteine through the phenylalanine, the CDR3 covers 16 amino acids. Only the CDR3 portion is preserved as DNA: 48 bases, with reading frame beginning at the first base. Looking up the germline V gene (reference sequence) yields CDR1 SEHNR and CDR2 FQNEAQ. The sample's time point label is to be understood as: pre-sensitization, week 0. This sample's treatment or condition label indicates: therapeutic diphenylcyclopropenone sensitization with weekly scalp DPC. At every patch-test visit, the blood draw took place before the patch test was put on. Eligible patients were aged 18 to 70, diagnosed with alopecia, deemed suitable for DPC therapy, and excluded if pregnant. Total RNA was isolated from unfractionated whole blood collected in Tempus Blood RNA tubes. The receptor library was made with RACE. TCRdb lists the instrument as NextSeq 500. During library preparation, unique molecular identifiers were attached to individual cDNA molecules so that TCRs could be counted quantitatively and reproducibly. For every blood RNA sample, sequencing covered both the TCR alpha and TCR beta chains. On the authors' methods: A median of about 100,000 TCRs per sample was observed, with a range of roughly 20,000 to 700,000. The Decombinator software suite was used to annotate the V, J and CDR3 of the TCR reads. For the PS versus PT1 abundance plots, all samples were subsampled to the same number of TCRs (28,000). TCRs were defined as expanded if absent before sensitization and observed at least eight times at the 2-week time point. TCRdb trimmed public reads at Q25 via fastp, called clones via MiXCR and kept in-frame beta chains. Each CDR3 protein gets just one entry, which takes the most common genes and DNA from the rows behind it. The V and J calls reflect TCRdb's pipeline rather than the authors' work. The table for this sample lists about 120,000 distinct CDR3 sequences; approximately 15% of them were counted only once. The ten biggest clones cover approximately 2.6% of the sample.

This clonotype was observed a handful of times. Its antigen is still unknown. The record has no base qualities; no much larger clone is one base away. Material: whole blood, obtained in connection with sensitization to the hapten diphenylcyclopropenone (DPC). The chain employs TRBV7-9 and TRBJ2-2; the D gene assignment is perhaps TRBD1 or TRBD2, with each matching 6 bases. This TCR was recovered from a woman aged 18-29 years with alopecia areata. Some clones in this sample may be carry-over from other donors' samples. CDR3 sequence: CASSFWRGTRTGELFF. The DNA is TGTGCCAGCAGCTTTTGGAGGGGGACCAGGACCGGGGAGCTGTTTTTT.